The 27 T cell receptor beta chains below all came from one sample that was sequenced in a study of blood T cell repertoires in COVID-19. Sequencing used immunoSEQ multiplex PCR; TCRdb keeps in-frame clones, though not all of them. The sample consists of around 170,000 clones, over 80% of them appearing once. The sequenced sample was peripheral blood. These receptors all come from a woman aged 35 to 49 with acute or convalescent COVID-19.

The V gene is TRBV3-1 (or the pseudogene TRBV3-2), the J gene TRBJ1-2; tentatively, D is TRBD1 (6 bases). CDR1 and CDR2 from the germline V gene are LGHDT and YNNKEL (reference sequence). The CDR3 sequence is 14 residues long. V was trimmed by 0 bases and J by 5 bases, leaving 10 bases between them. The CDR3 DNA is TGTGCCAGCAGCCAAGATCACAGGGTATATGGCTACACCTTC. Amino acid sequence: CASSQDHRVYGYTF.

The V call is TRBV5-6, the J call TRBJ2-6; D is uncertain. The V end was cut by 4 bases, the J end by 2 bases, with 7 bases between. The CDR3 is 14 residues long. Germline CDR1 and CDR2: SGHDT and YYEEEE. The chain's CDR3 is CASSGSTGANVLTF. The DNA for the CDR3 is TGTGCCAGCAGCGGTAGTACTGGGGCCAACGTCCTGACTTTC. Complete variable domain (other parts from reference TRBV5-6 and TRBJ2-6): DAGVTQSPTHLIKTRGQQVTLRCSPKSGHDTVSWYQQALGQGPQFIFQYYEEEERQRGNFPDRFSGHQFPNYSSELNVNALLLGDSALYLCASSGSTGANVLTFGAGSRLTVL.

The chain has TRBV6-5 and TRBJ1-5; D is undetermined. Germline assignment: CDR1 MNHEY and CDR2 SVGAGI. There are 13 residues in the CDR3. V gave up 2 bases and J gave up 5 bases, with 7 bases separating them. CDR3 coding DNA: TGTGCCAGCAGTTACGGCCCACATCAGCCCCAGCATTTT. Translated: CASSYGPHQPQHF.

The J gene is TRBJ2-3, the V gene TRBV19, with unresolved D. Germline CDR1 and CDR2: LNHDA and SQIVND (reference sequence). This CDR3 region has 13 residues. The V end lost 7 bases, the J end lost 4 bases, and 12 bases lay between the germline ends. The CDR3 DNA follows: TGTGCCAGTACCTTATGTCTATCAGATACGCAGTATTTT. Amino acid sequence: CASTLCLSDTQYF.

J is TRBJ2-7 and V is TRBV2; perhaps TRBD1 as D (5 bases). Germline loops: CDR1 SNHLY, CDR2 FYNNEI. Trimming shortened V by 7 bases and J by 1 base, and 14 bases separated the two germline ends. This CDR3 region has 14 residues. As DNA, the CDR3 is TGTGCCAGCAATAGGGAAGGGGCTTCCTACGAGCAGTACTTC. It codes for CASNREGASYEQYF. The full variable domain, in which reference TRBV2 and TRBJ2-7 provide the parts outside the CDR3, is EPEVTQTPSHQVTQMGQEVILRCVPISNHLYFYWYRQILGQKVEFLVSFYNNEISEKSEIFDDQFSVERPDGSNFTLKIRSTKLEDSAMYFCASNREGASYEQYFGPGTRLTVT.

The genes are TRBV7-2 and TRBJ1-5; tentatively, D is TRBD1 (5 bases). The CDR3 covers 15 residues. Germline V gene sequence: CDR1 SGHTA, CDR2 FQGNSA. Trimming took off 5 bases at V and 3 bases at J, with 14 bases between the two ends. In DNA form, the CDR3 reads TGTGCCAGCAGCCCCCAGGGAGGTAACAATCAGCCCCAGCATTTT. Amino acids: CASSPQGGNNQPQHF.

The chain couples TRBV3-1 (or the pseudogene TRBV3-2) to TRBJ2-5; 10 nucleotides align to TRBD2. The CDR3 extends over 18 amino acids. Trimming cost V 1 base and J 5 bases; bases outside gene matches: 13. In germline, CDR1 is LGHDT, CDR2 YNNKEL (reference sequence). The CDR3 coding sequence is TGTGCCAGCAGCCAAGCGATCCCCGGGGCTAGCGGGAGTGAGACCCAGTACTTC. Amino acid sequence: CASSQAIPGASGSETQYF.

CDR3 in amino acids: CASSSWTGEDEQYF. The CDR3 DNA sequence: TGTGCCAGCAGTTCCTGGACAGGTGAGGACGAGCAGTACTTC. V usage is TRBV6-6 and J usage is TRBJ2-7, with 7 positions matching TRBD1. J was trimmed by 5 bases and V by 4 bases; bases with no gene match: 8. This CDR3 is 14 amino acids long. Germline assignment: CDR1 MNHNY and CDR2 SVGAGI (reference sequence).

The V gene is TRBV11-1, the J gene TRBJ2-1, with 12 bases fitting TRBD2. Germline V gives CDR1 SGHAT, CDR2 FQDESV (reference sequence). With 5 bases clipped from V and 4 bases from J, the junction kept 3 bases outside the gene matches. This CDR3 spans 15 amino acids. The CDR3 here is CASSLTSGGYNEQFF. The CDR3 DNA reads as TGTGCCAGCAGCCTCACTAGCGGGGGGTACAATGAGCAGTTCTTC.

The chain has TRBV5-4 and TRBJ1-2; unclear D gene. Trimming stripped 0 bases from V and 4 bases from J, with 7 bases between. This CDR3 comprises 13 residues. The germline CDR1 and CDR2 sequences are SGHNT and YYREEE (reference sequence). The CDR3 is CASSLGFGYGYTF. The DNA of the CDR3 is TGTGCCAGCAGCTTGGGGTTCGGCTATGGCTACACCTTC.

V is TRBV5-4 and J is TRBJ2-3; no definite D call. CDR1 and CDR2 from the germline V gene are SGHNT and YYREEE (reference sequence). The CDR3 runs to 12 residues. The V and J ends lost 3 bases and 6 bases respectively, with 8 bases between them. CDR3 sequence reads: CASSYYLDTQYF. Here the CDR3 DNA reads TGTGCCAGCAGCTACTACTTGGATACGCAGTATTTT.

Turning to this clone: The identical CDR3 is also encoded by other nucleotide sequences in the sample. The chain carries TRBV30 and TRBJ1-5; D perhaps matches TRBD1 (6 bases). Per the germline V gene, CDR1 is GTSNPN and CDR2 is SVGIG (reference sequence). The CDR3 runs 17 residues. Trimming shortened V by 0 bases and J by 6 bases, and 21 bases separated the two germline ends. The CDR3 DNA sequence: TGTGCCTGGAGTGTACAAGGGGCCAGGGGCATCATTCAGCCCCAGCATTTT. Protein product: CAWSVQGARGIIQPQHF.

This clone was picked up one time. J is TRBJ2-3 and V is TRBV7-2; no definite D call. V gave up 5 bases and J gave up 6 bases, with 6 bases separating them. Germline lookup yields CDR1 SGHTA and CDR2 FQGNSA. CDR3 size: 11 residues. This CDR3 reads CASSPPDTQYF. Written as DNA, the CDR3 is TGTGCCAGCAGCCCCCCGGATACGCAGTATTTT.

This sequence joins TRBV5-5 and TRBJ1-6; 8 nucleotides align to TRBD1. Germline lookup yields CDR1 SGHKS and CDR2 YYEKEE (reference sequence). V dropped 1 base and J dropped 9; count of bases not matched to a gene: 6. The CDR3 is 15 amino acids. For the CDR3, the DNA is TGTGCCAGCAGCTTGTGGCAGGGGGCTAGTTCACCCCTCCACTTT. Its translation: CASSLWQGASSPLHF.

The rearrangement links TRBV5-5 to TRBJ2-2; the match to TRBD2 covers 7 bases. There are 15 residues in the CDR3. J was trimmed by 4 bases and V by 9 bases; bases with no gene match: 12. Looked up from germline, CDR1 is SGHKS and CDR2 is YYEKEE (reference sequence). The CDR3 loop is CATRRAGVPTGELFF. The CDR3 region has the DNA TGTGCCACACGACGGGCGGGAGTTCCCACCGGGGAGCTGTTTTTT.

The CDR3 protein is CASSRSGRDSGANVLTF. DNA for the CDR3: TGTGCCAGCAGTAGGTCAGGGAGGGACTCTGGGGCCAACGTCCTGACTTTC. The rearrangement joins TRBV27 to TRBJ2-6, with 7 bases identical to TRBD2. Per germline, CDR1 MNHEY and CDR2 SMNVEV (reference sequence). This CDR3 spans 17 amino acids. The V gene end was trimmed by 5 bases and the J gene end by 0 bases; junction bases not matched to a gene: 7.

The V call is TRBV18, the J call TRBJ1-1; a possible D gene is TRBD1 (6 bases). The V and J ends lost 6 bases and 11 bases respectively, with 16 bases between them. The germline V gene has CDR1 KGHSH and CDR2 LQKENI. The CDR3 has 12 residues. For the CDR3, the DNA is TGTGCCAGCTCGGACCAACAGGGTGGCGCTTTCTTT. This encodes CASSDQQGGAFF.

This chain links TRBV27 with TRBJ1-4, with 9 bases matching TRBD1. From germline, CDR1 is MNHEY and CDR2 SMNVEV (reference sequence). Trimming removed 5 bases from V and 8 bases from J; junction bases left unmatched: 15. The CDR3 loop spans 17 amino acids. Here the CDR3 reads CASSPRQGGFKREKLFF. DNA for the CDR3: TGTGCCAGCAGTCCACGACAGGGGGGATTTAAACGCGAAAAACTGTTTTTT.

The rearrangement links TRBV6-4 to TRBJ2-6, with 9 bases that match TRBD1. Trimming at V came to 6 bases and at J to 0 bases, leaving 9 bases not matched to a gene. The CDR3 contains 18 residues. The V gene's germline CDR1 is MRHNA and CDR2 SNTAGT. CDR3 region: CASSEEGTGFSGANVLTF. The CDR3 DNA follows: TGTGCCAGCAGCGAGGAAGGGACAGGGTTCTCTGGGGCCAACGTCCTGACTTTC.

V is TRBV18 and J is TRBJ2-3, with TRBD2 identical over 14 bases. V shed 3 bases and J 3 bases; nucleotides not matched to a gene: 2. The CDR3 covers 16 residues. Germline V gene data show CDR1 as KGHSH and CDR2 as LQKENI. The chain's CDR3 is CASSPTSGRATDTQYF. The CDR3, as DNA: TGTGCCAGCTCACCGACTAGCGGGAGGGCGACAGATACGCAGTATTTT.

The rearrangement links TRBV28 to TRBJ2-5; a weak D match, TRBD1 (5 bases). Germline CDR1 is MDHEN and CDR2 is SYDVKM. V lost 3 bases and J lost 1, with 9 bases in between. The CDR3 has 14 amino acids. This CDR3 reads CASSLRQLQETQYF. CDR3 sequence (DNA): TGTGCCAGCAGTTTGAGACAGCTCCAAGAGACCCAGTACTTC.

The V and J genes are TRBV10-3 and TRBJ2-7; a weak D match, TRBD1 (5 bases). Germline values: CDR1 ENHRY, CDR2 SYGVKD. The CDR3 spans 14 residues. Deletions cut 5 bases from V and 2 bases from J, with 13 bases between. The CDR3 DNA is TGTGCCATCAGTCGAAAAGGCAGGGCCTACGAGCAGTACTTC. Protein sequence: CAISRKGRAYEQYF.

This chain links TRBV7-8 with TRBJ2-1, with D tentatively TRBD2 (6 bases). The V gene lost 1 base and the J gene lost 5 bases, with 15 bases spanning the gap. The germline gives CDR1 SGHVS, CDR2 FQNEAQ. The length of the CDR3 is 16 residues. In DNA, the CDR3 is TGTGCCAGCAGCTTAGGGCGCCTAGCGACTAACAATGAGCAGTTCTTC. It codes for CASSLGRLATNNEQFF.

The V and J genes are TRBV6-5 and TRBJ1-6; maybe TRBD1 (5 bases). The CDR3 has 16 residues. Trimming shortened V by 2 bases and J by 3 bases, and 11 bases separated the two germline ends. Germline values: CDR1 MNHEY, CDR2 SVGAGI. The CDR3 spells CASSYVPGLYNSPLHF. The CDR3 region has the DNA TGTGCCAGCAGTTACGTCCCAGGGCTCTATAATTCACCCCTCCACTTT.

The chain combines TRBV6-5 with TRBJ1-2, with D hard to call. Trimming stripped 5 bases from V and 3 bases from J, with 10 bases between. Germline V gene sequence: CDR1 MNHEY, CDR2 SVGAGI. CDR3 length: 13 amino acids. CDR3 bases: TGTGCCAGCAGTCCCCGGGAGGACTATGGCTACACCTTC. Its protein product is CASSPREDYGYTF.

The chain joins TRBV5-1 to TRBJ2-5, with D unclear. Germline V gives CDR1 SGHRS, CDR2 YFSETQ. This CDR3 spans 14 amino acids. The V end was cut by 0 bases, the J end by 2 bases, with 8 bases between. The CDR3 region is CASSLGAIQETQYF. As DNA, the CDR3 is TGCGCCAGCAGCTTGGGGGCTATACAAGAGACCCAGTACTTC. The variable domain in full, with the rest retrieved from reference TRBV5-1 and TRBJ2-5, is KAGVTQTPRYLIKTRGQQVTLSCSPISGHRSVSWYQQTPGQGLQFLFEYFSETQRNKGNFPGRFSGRQFSNSRSEMNVSTLELGDSALYLCASSLGAIQETQYFGPGTRLLVL.

In its sample, this clone was seen a few times. V gene TRBV24-1 combines with J gene TRBJ2-2, with a possible D match to TRBD1 (5 bases). This CDR3 is 15 amino acids long. The V and J ends lost 3 bases and 5 bases respectively, with 12 bases between them. Looked up from germline, CDR1 is KGHDR and CDR2 is SFDVKD. CDR3 sequence (DNA): TGTGCCACCAGTGATATTAGGGGTTTGACCGGGGAGCTGTTTTTT. Protein product: CATSDIRGLTGELFF.